Sequencing of this TCR beta chain was carried out in a study of T cell responses to AZD1222 COVID-19 vaccine. Overall study results and limits: No day 14 peak samples; only post-peak repertoires were characterized. The donor group comprised mostly white British people and more females; the analysis possibly underestimated clonal diversity. Spike as a whole was targeted by vaccine-associated CD4 TCRs, dominant at 160-218 and 743-854.

This clone was observed a few times. Its antigen is as yet unknown. Assay: immunoSEQ multiplex PCR; the TCRdb copy retains only in-frame clones and omits some. Among roughly 100,000 clones, roughly 91% were seen once, and the ten largest hold 45% to 50%. This CDR3 has 14 residues. Trimming took off 3 bases at V and 3 bases at J, with 9 bases between the two ends. Germline V gene data show CDR1 as SGDLS and CDR2 as YYNGEE. This sequence was found in an adult in good health. The chain uses TRBV9 and TRBJ2-2; D call uncertain. Sequenced material: peripheral blood, taken on day 0 of AZD1222 vaccination. The CDR3 DNA sequence: TGTGCCAGCAGCGAGAGATCGTACACCGGGGAGCTGTTTTTT. Amino acid sequence: CASSERSYTGELFF. The whole variable domain, remainder taken from reference TRBV9 and TRBJ2-2, is DSGVTQTPKHLITATGQRVTLRCSPRSGDLSVYWYQQSLDQGLQFLIQYYNGEERAKGNILERFSAQQFPDLHSELNLSSLELGDSALYFCASSERSYTGELFFGEGSRLTVL.